This passage covers 30 T cell receptor beta chains from one sample sequenced in a study of T-cell memory formation after mild COVID-19. From the 5' RACE reads, TCRdb called clonotypes with MiXCR, one entry per CDR3 protein. The sample lists 350,000 to 450,000 distinct CDR3 sequences, around 14% occurring once. Input material: PBMCs or a T cell subset sorted from them (not recorded which). The receptors come from a man younger than 30 who had mild COVID-19 (a few samples of this study predate the infection). Cell type and time point are not known.

This clonotype has ten or more counts. The chain combines TRBV20-1 with TRBJ2-2, with 8 nucleotides matching TRBD2. V was pared by 7 bases and J by 4 bases, with 8 bases of the junction left unmatched. Germline CDR1 is DFQATT and CDR2 is SNEGSKA (reference sequence). The CDR3 is made up of 14 amino acids. In DNA, the CDR3 is TGCAGTGTAACCGGGACTAGGTCCACCGGGGAGCTGTTTTTT. The encoded protein is CSVTGTRSTGELFF.

J is TRBJ2-7 and V is TRBV5-8; D is uncertain. The V gene lost 1 base and the J gene lost 6 bases, with 5 bases spanning the gap. This CDR3 comprises 11 residues. Looked up from germline, CDR1 is SGHTS and CDR2 is YDEGEE. CDR3 amino acids: CASSLYSEQYV. In nucleotides, the CDR3 is TGTGCCAGCAGCTTGTATTCCGAGCAGTACGTC.

CDR3 region: CAIAGGTGRHSPLHF. As DNA, the CDR3 is TGTGCCATCGCGGGGGGGACAGGGAGGCATTCACCCCTCCACTTT. The chain carries TRBV10-3 and TRBJ1-6, with TRBD1 identical over 9 bases. The junction had 10 bases not matched to a gene; V was cut back by 8 bases and J by 8 bases. The CDR3 runs to 15 residues. Germline V CDR1 and CDR2: ENHRY, SYGVKD.

CDR3: CSARDFSGTPYEQYF. Here the CDR3 DNA reads TGCAGTGCTAGAGATTTTTCCGGGACACCGTACGAGCAGTACTTC. The rearrangement uses TRBV20-1 and TRBJ2-7, with a tentative D call TRBD1 (6 bases). Trimming removed 0 bases from V and 4 bases from J, with 16 bases in between. The CDR3 consists of 15 residues. Germline V lookup: CDR1 DFQATT, CDR2 SNEGSKA (reference sequence).

This clonotype showed up many times. The chain joins TRBV4-1 to TRBJ2-5; tentative D call: TRBD2 (6 bases). This CDR3 is 14 amino acids long. V was clipped by 0 bases and J by 5 bases, with 10 bases between them. Germline CDR1 is MGHRA and CDR2 is YSYEKL. The CDR3 loop reads CASSQERGEETQYF. The CDR3 coding sequence is TGCGCCAGCAGCCAAGAGCGGGGAGAGGAGACCCAGTACTTC.

This clonotype was detected ten times or more. This CDR3 is CASSPARRDRNTEAFF. CDR3 sequence (DNA): TGTGCCAGCAGCCCCGCCCGCCGGGACAGGAACACTGAAGCTTTCTTT. The chain has TRBV27 and TRBJ1-1; TRBD1 aligns across 7 bases. Germline V CDR1 and CDR2: MNHEY, SMNVEV (reference sequence). V lost 6 bases to trimming and J lost 1 base; unmatched junction nucleotides: 11. The CDR3 loop spans 16 amino acids.

This clonotype was seen more than once but under ten times. The chain carries TRBV20-1 and TRBJ2-1, with 8 bases that match TRBD2. With 0 bases clipped from V and 5 bases from J, the junction kept 6 bases outside the gene matches. Germline V gene lookup returns CDR1 DFQATT and CDR2 SNEGSKA (reference sequence). CDR3 length equals 15 residues. CDR3 nucleotides: TGCAGTGCTAGAGATAGGACGGGGGGGGACAATGAGCAGTTCTTC. Amino acid sequence: CSARDRTGGDNEQFF.

This clonotype came up a few times. At one of its ends the junction is not consistent with the germline gene, which may arise from a read error. CDR3 DNA: TGTGCCAGCAGTTCAGGACGGGGGCGGAACCGTATGGGCTTC. Amino acid sequence: CASSSGRGRNRMGF. V is TRBV12-3 or TRBV12-4 and J is TRBJ2-1; the D call may be TRBD1 or TRBD2 (6 bases each). CDR3 length equals 14 residues.

In nucleotides, the CDR3 is TGTGCCAGCAGCCCTAGTAGAGACATCACAGATACGCAGTATTTT. Translated: CASSPSRDITDTQYF. V usage is TRBV11-2 and J usage is TRBJ2-3; D remains ambiguous. Trimming pared 5 bases from V and 2 bases from J, leaving 14 bases between. The CDR3 length is 15 residues. The germline V gene has CDR1 SGHAT and CDR2 FQNNGV.

The CDR3 sequence is CASSQEDRDSSYNSPLHF. The DNA for the CDR3 is TGCGCCAGCAGCCAAGAGGACAGGGATAGCTCCTATAATTCACCCCTCCACTTT. The J gene is TRBJ1-6, the V gene TRBV4-1; 8 bases are a match to TRBD1. This CDR3 comprises 18 residues. Germline lookup yields CDR1 MGHRA and CDR2 YSYEKL. Unmatched junction bases numbered 4, after V lost 0 bases and J lost 0 bases.

This clonotype was seen more than once but under ten times. V and J are TRBV12-3 or TRBV12-4 and TRBJ1-3; TRBD1 agrees at 7 bases. The CDR3 spans 13 residues. V shed 6 bases and J 11 bases; nucleotides not matched to a gene: 10. CDR3 sequence (DNA): TGTGCCAGCAGGGAGGGACAGAAAAGAGCCATATATTTT. Encoded protein: CASREGQKRAIYF.

This chain connects TRBV15 to TRBJ1-2; D not certain. Germline CDR1 and CDR2: LNHNV and YYDKDF (reference sequence). CDR3 size: 15 residues. Trimming took 6 bases from V and 4 from J, leaving 18 bases between them. Here the CDR3 DNA reads TGTGCCACCAGAATAAACGGACGGTCCACCTATGGCTACACCTTC. Its protein product is CATRINGRSTYGYTF.

In this sample, this clonotype turned up a few times. CDR3 nucleotide sequence: TGTGCCAGCAGCCAAGGTCACAGGGGGCATTCACCCCTCCACTTT. The encoded protein is CASSQGHRGHSPLHF. V and J are TRBV3-1 and TRBJ1-6, with 9 bases identical to TRBD1. Per germline, CDR1 LGHDT and CDR2 YNNKEL (reference sequence). Trimming cost V 1 base and J 8 bases; bases outside gene matches: 3. CDR3 length: 15 residues.

The CDR3 nucleotides are TGTGCCAGCAGTTACGGGAGAGCGCGCACAGATACGCAGTATTTT. This sequence encodes CASSYGRARTDTQYF. The chain uses TRBV6-5 and TRBJ2-3, with D maybe TRBD2 (5 bases). Looked up from germline, CDR1 is MNHEY and CDR2 is SVGAGI. The CDR3 has 15 amino acids. Between the trimmed V and J ends, which lost 2 bases and 1 base, there was a span of 10 bases.

This clonotype occurred a few times. The J gene is TRBJ1-5, the V gene TRBV12-3 or TRBV12-4; TRBD1 is a possible D gene (6 bases). The CDR3 has 15 residues. V dropped 10 bases and J dropped 6 bases, with 22 bases sitting between them. The CDR3, as DNA: TGTGCCACCTCACCACGAGGAGGGGGAAGTCAGCCCCAGCATTTT. Its translation: CATSPRGGGSQPQHF.

The genes are TRBV29-1 and TRBJ2-5, with D uncertain. CDR1 SQVTM and CDR2 ANQGSEA come from the germline V gene. Trimming pared 6 bases from V and 0 bases from J, leaving 11 bases between. The CDR3 loop spans 13 amino acids. CDR3 sequence (DNA): TGCAGCGTGTCTCTTAAGTACCAAGAGACCCAGTACTTC. Amino acids: CSVSLKYQETQYF.

The table lists this clonotype with many counts. The chain carries TRBV7-2 and TRBJ1-2, with 11 nucleotides matching TRBD1. Losses at the gene ends were 5 bases for V and 5 bases for J; bases not matched to a gene: 7. The CDR3 is made up of 15 amino acids. CDR1 is SGHTA and CDR2 is FQGNSA in the germline V gene. The CDR3 reads CASSRPGQGVYGYTF. Written as DNA, the CDR3 is TGTGCCAGCAGCCGTCCGGGACAGGGGGTATATGGCTACACCTTC.

The chain has TRBV2 and TRBJ2-3; 8 bases line up with TRBD2. V shed 3 bases and J 2 bases; nucleotides not matched to a gene: 7. The V gene's germline CDR1 is SNHLY and CDR2 FYNNEI. The CDR3 has 16 residues. CDR3 coding DNA: TGTGCCAGCAGTGAGGGAGTAGCGGGGCACACAGATACGCAGTATTTT. Its translation is CASSEGVAGHTDTQYF.

The chain uses TRBV30 and TRBJ1-6; 7 bases fit TRBD1. V lost 7 bases, J lost 8 bases, and 8 bases stayed unmatched. Germline loops: CDR1 GTSNPN, CDR2 SVGIG (reference sequence). CDR3 length: 13 amino acids. Here the CDR3 DNA reads TGTGCCTTCAGGGGGGACACCTATTCACCCCTCCACTTT. It is translated as CAFRGDTYSPLHF.

This clonotype was seen a few times. This chain's CDR3 is CSARYGTLTGELFF. As DNA, the CDR3 is TGCAGTGCTCGTTACGGGACTCTCACCGGGGAGCTGTTTTTT. This chain links TRBV20-1 with TRBJ2-2; D is possibly TRBD2 (6 bases). The V gene lost 5 bases and the J gene lost 4 bases, with 14 bases spanning the gap. The CDR3 spans 14 residues. CDR1 is DFQATT and CDR2 is SNEGSKA in the germline V gene (reference sequence).

This chain connects TRBV6-5 to TRBJ1-1, with 8 bases fitting TRBD1. CDR3 length equals 18 residues. In germline, CDR1 is MNHEY, CDR2 SVGAGI. Trimming took 2 bases from V and 6 from J; bases not matched to a gene: 17. The CDR3, as DNA: TGTGCCAGCAGTTACGCGACGGCCGGCGGACAGGGTGGCGCTGAAGCTTTCTTT. Translated, it gives CASSYATAGGQGGAEAFF.

This clonotype appeared many times. The rearrangement links TRBV7-9 to TRBJ2-3; maybe TRBD2 (6 bases). Trimming cost V 3 bases and J 1 base, with 17 bases left between them. In germline, CDR1 is SEHNR, CDR2 FQNEAQ (reference sequence). This CDR3 is built from 17 residues. CDR3 in DNA: TGTGCCAGCAGCTTCGGGACTGGGGGTGGGGGCACAGATACGCAGTATTTT. Its translation is CASSFGTGGGGTDTQYF.

This clonotype appeared a few times. The rearrangement joins TRBV7-2 to TRBJ1-5; 11 nucleotides match TRBD1. The length of the CDR3 is 16 residues. Germline CDR1 and CDR2: SGHTA and FQGNSA. V shed 3 bases, J shed 6 bases, and the junction held 7 bases outside the gene matches. CDR3 sequence (DNA): TGTGCCAGCAGCTTCGTGATGGGACAGGGGGGTCAGCCCCAGCATTTT. This codes for CASSFVMGQGGQPQHF. The full variable domain, with the rest looked up from reference TRBV7-2 and TRBJ1-5, is GAGVSQSPSNKVTEKGKDVELRCDPISGHTALYWYRQSLGQGLEFLIYFQGNSAPDKSGLPSDRFSAERTGGSVSTLTIQRTQQEDSAVYLCASSFVMGQGGQPQHFGDGTRLSIL.

The rearrangement links TRBV6-2 or TRBV6-3 to TRBJ2-2; TRBD1 or TRBD2 may be the D gene (6 bases each). Trimming cost V 0 bases and J 6 bases, with 11 bases left between them. This CDR3 is built from 15 residues. CDR1 and CDR2 (germline): MNHEY, SVGEGT. CDR3 nucleotide sequence: TGTGCCAGCAGTTACTCGTCCGGGGGCTCCGGGGAGCTGTTTTTT. Its protein product is CASSYSSGGSGELFF.

A note on this clonotype: At one end, the junction sequence differs from germline, possibly due to a read error. V usage is TRBV7-9 and J usage is TRBJ1-2; 8 bases line up with TRBD1. The length of the CDR3 is 14 residues. In germline, CDR1 is SEHNR, CDR2 FQNEAQ (reference sequence). CDR3 loop: CASRLDRGHYGYTF. CDR3 DNA: TGTGCCAGCCGCTTAGACAGGGGACACTATGGCTACACCTTC.

The chain employs TRBV7-2 and TRBJ1-2; D not resolved. The CDR3 is 16 amino acids. The V end lost 4 bases, the J end lost 0 bases, and 15 bases lay between the germline ends. Germline lookup yields CDR1 SGHTA and CDR2 FQGNSA. The chain's CDR3 is CASSSTASLSNYGYTF. The DNA for the CDR3 is TGTGCCAGCAGCTCGACGGCTTCCTTATCTAACTATGGCTACACCTTC.

In its sample, this clonotype was seen a few times. The chain combines TRBV20-1 with TRBJ1-5, with D possibly matching TRBD1 (6 bases). This CDR3 is 14 amino acids long. From germline, CDR1 is DFQATT and CDR2 SNEGSKA (reference sequence). V was cut by 0 bases and J by 6 bases, with 12 bases left in between. DNA for the CDR3: TGCAGTGCTAGAGACGGACAGTGGGGTCAGCCCCAGCATTTT. The encoded protein is CSARDGQWGQPQHF.

This chain connects TRBV7-8 to TRBJ2-1; TRBD2 is a possible D gene (6 bases). Germline CDR1 is SGHVS and CDR2 is FQNEAQ. The CDR3 length is 11 residues. V gave up 5 bases and J gave up 10 bases, with 9 bases separating them. Here the CDR3 reads CASSAAGEQFF. CDR3 nucleotides: TGTGCCAGCAGCGCCGCGGGGGAGCAGTTCTTC.

This clonotype was detected only a few times. The DNA of the CDR3 is TGTGCCAGCAGCTCGGGACTAGCGGGGGAGGATGAGCAGTTCTTC. Its protein product is CASSSGLAGEDEQFF. The chain carries TRBV7-9 and TRBJ2-1; TRBD2 aligns across 14 bases. Germline V gives CDR1 SEHNR, CDR2 FQNEAQ (reference sequence). The CDR3 consists of 15 residues. With 4 bases clipped from V and 8 bases from J, the junction kept 4 bases outside the gene matches.

This rearrangement joins TRBV7-2 to TRBJ2-1, with 7 bases fitting TRBD1. Germline CDR1 reads SGHTA; CDR2 reads FQGNSA. The CDR3 is 16 amino acids. After removal of 1 base from V and 16 bases from J, the junction contained 19 bases not matched to a gene. CDR3: CASSLVGGSLQSWRFF. The CDR3 DNA reads as TGTGCCAGCAGCTTAGTAGGGGGCTCCCTCCAATCTTGGCGCTTCTTC.